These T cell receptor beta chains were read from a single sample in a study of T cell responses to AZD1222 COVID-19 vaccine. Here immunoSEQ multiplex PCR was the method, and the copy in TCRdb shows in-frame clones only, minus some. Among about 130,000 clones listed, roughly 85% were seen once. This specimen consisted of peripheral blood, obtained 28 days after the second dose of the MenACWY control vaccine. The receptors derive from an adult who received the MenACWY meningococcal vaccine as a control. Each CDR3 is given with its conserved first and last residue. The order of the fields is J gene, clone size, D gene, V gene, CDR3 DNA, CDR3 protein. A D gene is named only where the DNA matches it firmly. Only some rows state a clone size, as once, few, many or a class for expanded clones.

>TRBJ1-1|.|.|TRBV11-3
TGTGCCAGCAGCTTAGTCCCAGGGGCGTTGAACACTGAAGCTTTCTTT
CASSLVPGALNTEAFF
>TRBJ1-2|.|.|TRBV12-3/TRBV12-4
TGTGCCAGCAGTCACGGGAGTAACTATGGCTACACCTTC
CASSHGSNYGYTF
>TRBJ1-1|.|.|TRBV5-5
TGTGCCAGCAGCTTGGCAGGCTGGAACACTGAAGCTTTCTTT
CASSLAGWNTEAFF
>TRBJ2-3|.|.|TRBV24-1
TGTGCCACCAGTGATCCCAGTGGACAGCTCACAGATACGCAGTATTTT
CATSDPSGQLTDTQYF
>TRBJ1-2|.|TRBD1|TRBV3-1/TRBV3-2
TGTGCCAGCAGCCGTGAAGAGGGACAGGGTAGGGCTGGCTACACCTTC
CASSREEGQGRAGYTF
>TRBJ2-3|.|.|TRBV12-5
TGTGCTAGTGGTTTGGTAACGGGAGTAGGGTCAGATACGCAGTATTTT
CASGLVTGVGSDTQYF
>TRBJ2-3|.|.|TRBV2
TGTGCCAGCAGTGAAACTAGTAGCACAGATACGCAGTATTTT
CASSETSSTDTQYF
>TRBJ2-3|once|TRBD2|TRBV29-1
TGCAGCGTTGCTACTAGCGGGGGCGCAGATACGCAGTATTTT
CSVATSGGADTQYF
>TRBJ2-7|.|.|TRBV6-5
TGTGCCAGCAGTTACGGCGCGGGGCCCTCCTACGAGCAGTACTTC
CASSYGAGPSYEQYF
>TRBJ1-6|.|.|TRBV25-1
TGTGCCAGCAGTGAACAGCATAATTCACCCCTCCACTTT
CASSEQHNSPLHF
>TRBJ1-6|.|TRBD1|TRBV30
TGTGCCTGGAGTGTTAGTGACAGGGATAATTCACCCCTCCACTTT
CAWSVSDRDNSPLHF
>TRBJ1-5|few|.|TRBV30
TGTGCCTGGAGTGTACTAGGGCACCAGCCCCAGCATTTT
CAWSVLGHQPQHF
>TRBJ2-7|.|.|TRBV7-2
TGTGCCAGCAGCTCTCTAATCGAGCAGTACTTC
CASSSLIEQYF
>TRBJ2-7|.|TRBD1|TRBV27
TGTGCCAGCAGCTCAGACAGGGGTCTTACCTACGAGCAGTACTTC
CASSSDRGLTYEQYF
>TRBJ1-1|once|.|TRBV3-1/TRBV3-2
TGTGCCAGCAGCCCCCGTCCTATACAGGTTTTTTACACTGAAGCTTTCTTT
CASSPRPIQVFYTEAFF
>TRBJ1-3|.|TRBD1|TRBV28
TGTGCCAGCAGTCCCCAGGGGGGGTACTCTGGAAACACCATATATTTT
CASSPQGGYSGNTIYF
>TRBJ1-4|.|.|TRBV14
TGTGCCAGCAGCCAAGCGAAAACGAGAGCTAATGAAAAACTGTTTTTT
CASSQAKTRANEKLFF
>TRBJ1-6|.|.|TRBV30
TGTGCCTGGAGCCTTAACTCACCCCTCCACTTT
CAWSLNSPLHF
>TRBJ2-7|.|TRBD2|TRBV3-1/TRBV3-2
TGTGCCAGCAGCCTCCGGACTAGCGGGCCGGAGAAGTACTTC
CASSLRTSGPEKYF
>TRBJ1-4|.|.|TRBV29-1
TGCAGCGCCAGAAGATGGGGGGCTCAGGAAAAACTGTTTTTT
CSARRWGAQEKLFF
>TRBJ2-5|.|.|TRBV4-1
TGCGCCAGCAGCCAAGAGAGGAGTCTCCTGGGGACCCAGTACTTC
CASSQERSLLGTQYF
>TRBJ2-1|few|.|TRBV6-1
TGTGCCAGCAGTGATTGGACCGACAATGAGCAGTTCTTC
CASSDWTDNEQFF
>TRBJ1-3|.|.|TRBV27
TGTGCCAGCCGCGAAATGGGGTCTGGAAACACCATATATTTT
CASREMGSGNTIYF
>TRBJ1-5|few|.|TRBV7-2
TGTGCCAGCAGCCCCACCCTTAATCAGCCCCAGCATTTT
CASSPTLNQPQHF
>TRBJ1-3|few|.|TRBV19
TGTGCCAGTACCACGACTGACCTCTCCGGAAACACCATATATTTT
CASTTTDLSGNTIYF
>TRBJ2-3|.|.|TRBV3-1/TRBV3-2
TGTGCCAGCAGCCAAGGAAGGACGGGACCGGATACGCAGTATTTT
CASSQGRTGPDTQYF
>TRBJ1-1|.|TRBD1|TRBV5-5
TGTGCCAGCAGGGCCGGGACAGGGGGCTTCACTGAAGCTTTCTTT
CASRAGTGGFTEAFF
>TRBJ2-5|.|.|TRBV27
TGTGCCAGCAGTCCCCTGTTCCAAGAGACCCAGTACTTC
CASSPLFQETQYF
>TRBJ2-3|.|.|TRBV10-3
TGTGCCATCAGTGAGCAAGGACAGTTACTCACAGATACGCAGTATTTT
CAISEQGQLLTDTQYF
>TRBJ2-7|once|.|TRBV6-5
TGTGCCAGCAACGGGTACGAGCAGTACTTC
CASNGYEQYF
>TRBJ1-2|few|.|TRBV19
TGTGCCAGTAAAGTCAGGGGCTTTTGGGATGGCTACACCTTC
CASKVRGFWDGYTF
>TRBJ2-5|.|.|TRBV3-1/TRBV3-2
TGTGCCAGCAGCCATAGCGGCGGCCACCAAGAGACCCAGTACTTC
CASSHSGGHQETQYF
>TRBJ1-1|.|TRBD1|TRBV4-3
TGCGCCAGCAGCCAGTTCAGGGGGCAAACTGAAGCTTTCTTT
CASSQFRGQTEAFF
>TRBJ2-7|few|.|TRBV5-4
TGTGCCAGCAGCGAGAAGGGACAATACGAGCAGTACTTC
CASSEKGQYEQYF
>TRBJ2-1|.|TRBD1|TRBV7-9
TGTGCCAGCAGCTTAGGGGACAGGGTAGGGTCCTACAATGAGCAGTTCTTC
CASSLGDRVGSYNEQFF
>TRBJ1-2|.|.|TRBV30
TGTGCCTGGATGGGACATACTAACAACTATGGCTACACCTTC
CAWMGHTNNYGYTF
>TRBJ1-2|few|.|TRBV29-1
TGCAGCGTTGGCCGCACAGGGAACTATGGCTACACCTTC
CSVGRTGNYGYTF
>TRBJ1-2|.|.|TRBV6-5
TGTGCCAGCAGTCCCAAGGGCGGGGTCTATGGCTACACCTTC
CASSPKGGVYGYTF
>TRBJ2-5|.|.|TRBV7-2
TGTGCCAGCAGCTTAAAGGCAGGGCGGGCCCAGTACTTC
CASSLKAGRAQYF
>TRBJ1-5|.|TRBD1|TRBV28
TGTGCCAGCGGTGACAGGGCCAATCAGCCCCAGCATTTT
CASGDRANQPQHF
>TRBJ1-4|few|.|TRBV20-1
TGCAGTGCTAGTCAGGCGGAGGTCTATGAAAAACTGTTTTTT
CSASQAEVYEKLFF
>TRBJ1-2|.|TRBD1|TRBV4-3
TGCGCCAGCAGTCAACTGGGACAGGGCGCGATCGGCTACACCTTC
CASSQLGQGAIGYTF
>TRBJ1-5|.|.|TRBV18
TGTGCCAGCTCACCGGCACAATATCAGCCCCAGCATTTT
CASSPAQYQPQHF
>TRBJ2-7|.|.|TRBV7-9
TGTGCCAGCAGCTTCGGGGGAGTGAGATACGAGCAGTACTTC
CASSFGGVRYEQYF
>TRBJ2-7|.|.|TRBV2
TGTGCCAGCAGCGGGATACTGGTATACGAGCAGTACTTC
CASSGILVYEQYF
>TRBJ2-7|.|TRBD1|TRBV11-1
TGTGCCAGCAGCTCGTCCGGGACAGGGGGCGGCGAGCAGTACTTC
CASSSSGTGGGEQYF
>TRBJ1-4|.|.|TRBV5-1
TGCGCCAGCAGCTTGGGAGGCCCGCGGGAAGAAAAACTGTTTTTT
CASSLGGPREEKLFF
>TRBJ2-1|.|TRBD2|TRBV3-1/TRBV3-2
TGTGCCAGCAGACAAATAGCGGGGGGGCTGAATGAGCAGTTCTTC
CASRQIAGGLNEQFF
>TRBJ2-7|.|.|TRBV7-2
TGTGCCAGCAGCTTAGAAATAGGGCTTGTCCGGAGTTACGAGCAGTACTTC
CASSLEIGLVRSYEQYF
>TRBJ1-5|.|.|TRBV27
TGTGCCAGCAGCACGAGCCGGGCCCCTTTTGGGGAGCCCCAGCATTTT
CASSTSRAPFGEPQHF
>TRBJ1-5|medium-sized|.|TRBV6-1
TGTGCCAGCAGTGACCTCGCCGGTTCAGGAAATCAGCCCCAGCATTTT
CASSDLAGSGNQPQHF
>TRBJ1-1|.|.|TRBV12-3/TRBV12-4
TGTGCCAGCACCACCGACGGTGCTGAAGCTTTCTTT
CASTTDGAEAFF
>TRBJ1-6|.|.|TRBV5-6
TGTGCCAGCAGCTTGGCGGCAGGGTCCTATAATTCACCCCTCCACTTT
CASSLAAGSYNSPLHF